The clone carrying this TCR beta chain came up a few times. V gave up 4 bases and J gave up 6 bases, with 13 bases separating them. From germline, CDR1 is SGHTA and CDR2 FQGNSA. This CDR3 is 14 amino acids long. TCRdb passed the RT-PCR reads through MiXCR, listing each CDR3 protein once. The table has approximately 720,000 distinct CDR3 sequences, approximately 15% seen once; the top ten hold just over 3.5%. Sequencing was carried out using memory CD4+ T cells from blood. This sequence was found in a female donor in good health, serving as a healthy control. The chain combines TRBV7-2 with TRBJ1-5; D gene unclear. Here the CDR3 DNA reads TGTGCCAGCAGCTCCCCCGCCTCGGGTCAGCCCCAGCATTTT. Its protein product is CASSSPASGQPQHF. The whole variable domain, filled in from reference TRBV7-2 and TRBJ1-5, reads GAGVSQSPSNKVTEKGKDVELRCDPISGHTALYWYRQSLGQGLEFLIYFQGNSAPDKSGLPSDRFSAERTGGSVSTLTIQRTQQEDSAVYLCASSSPASGQPQHFGDGTRLSIL.